These T cell receptor beta chains were read from a single sample in a study of T cell responses to AZD1222 COVID-19 vaccine. Sequenced by immunoSEQ multiplex PCR; TCRdb stores in-frame clones only, minus some. The repertoire holds 120,000 or so clones, about 90% seen once, with 4% to 5.5% in the top ten. Material: peripheral blood, obtained on day 0 of MenACWY control vaccination. These receptors all stem from an adult in good health. CDR3s include the opening cysteine and the closing phenylalanine or tryptophan. Fields, in order: J gene, V gene, D gene, clone size, CDR3 protein, CDR3 DNA. A D gene is named only where the DNA matches it firmly. Expanded clones are given a class, and other clones once, few, many or no size at all.

>TRBJ1-1|TRBV24-1|-|-
CATRGSVGTEAFF
TGTGCCACCAGGGGATCGGTTGGGACTGAAGCTTTCTTT
>TRBJ1-3|TRBV7-2|TRBD1|-
CATGTGAYYSGNTIYF
TGTGCCACCGGGACAGGGGCCTATTACTCTGGAAACACCATATATTTT
>TRBJ2-5|TRBV6-2/TRBV6-3|TRBD2|-
CASSSRSGGNQETQYF
TGTGCCAGCAGCTCACGTAGCGGGGGTAACCAAGAGACCCAGTACTTC
>TRBJ2-3|TRBV6-4|-|-
CASSEGGTDTQYF
TGTGCCAGCAGTGAGGGGGGCACAGATACGCAGTATTTT
>TRBJ2-7|TRBV11-2|TRBD2|-
CASSLRTSASYEQYF
TGTGCCAGCAGCTTAAGGACTAGCGCCTCCTACGAGCAGTACTTC
>TRBJ1-1|TRBV18|-|-
CASSQIKSNTEAFF
TGTGCCAGCTCACAGATCAAGAGTAACACTGAAGCTTTCTTT
>TRBJ1-6|TRBV9|-|once
CASSIGDSPLHF
TGTGCCAGCAGCATAGGGGATTCACCCCTCCACTTT
>TRBJ1-1|TRBV18|-|-
CASSPQPIEVGPTLNTEAFF
TGTGCCAGCTCACCACAACCGATTGAGGTTGGCCCCACATTGAACACTGAAGCTTTCTTT
>TRBJ2-7|TRBV5-1|-|-
CASSGGPEQYF
TGCGCCAGCAGCGGTGGACCCGAGCAGTACTTC
>TRBJ2-5|TRBV11-3|-|-
CASSENTGFQETQYF
TGTGCCAGCAGCGAGAACACGGGGTTCCAAGAGACCCAGTACTTC
>TRBJ1-1|TRBV5-6|TRBD1|-
CASSYDRGLNTEAFF
TGTGCCAGCAGCTACGACAGGGGACTGAACACTGAAGCTTTCTTT
>TRBJ2-3|TRBV5-6|-|-
CASSFFRGTDTQYF
TGTGCCAGCAGCTTCTTCAGGGGCACAGATACGCAGTATTTT
>TRBJ2-1|TRBV28|TRBD2|-
CASSGRIGTSYNEQFF
TGTGCCAGCAGTGGACGCATCGGGACTAGCTACAATGAGCAGTTCTTC
>TRBJ1-1|TRBV29-1|-|-
CSVAATKNTEAFF
TGCAGCGTTGCGGCAACAAAGAACACTGAAGCTTTCTTT
>TRBJ1-5|TRBV18|-|-
CASSPGYQPQHF
TGTGCCAGCTCACCCGGGTATCAGCCCCAGCATTTT
>TRBJ1-3|TRBV28|-|once
CASSFRGAGGNTIYF
TGTGCCAGCAGTTTCCGGGGGGCGGGAGGAAACACCATATATTTT
>TRBJ1-3|TRBV11-2|-|-
CASRRYGNTIYF
TGTGCCAGCAGGCGATATGGAAACACCATATATTTT
>TRBJ1-4|TRBV7-9|TRBD1|-
CASSFVAGGGEKLFF
TGTGCCAGCAGCTTTGTGGCAGGGGGCGGTGAAAAACTGTTTTTT
>TRBJ2-3|TRBV4-1|-|-
CASSQDAQRGTQYF
TGCGCCAGCAGCCAAGATGCACAGCGAGGTACGCAGTATTTT
>TRBJ2-3|TRBV7-2|-|-
CASSLGSKQGTDTQYF
TGTGCCAGCAGCTTAGGCAGTAAACAGGGCACAGATACGCAGTATTTT
>TRBJ2-1|TRBV27|-|-
CASSLLWAGNEQFF
TGTGCCAGCAGTTTGTTGTGGGCGGGTAATGAGCAGTTCTTC
>TRBJ1-2|TRBV6-1|-|few
CASSETEFYGYTF
TGTGCCAGCAGTGAAACAGAGTTCTATGGCTACACCTTC
>TRBJ2-1|TRBV11-2|TRBD1|once
CASSTSGTGLFF
TGTGCCAGCAGCACTTCCGGGACAGGGCTGTTCTTC
>TRBJ2-2|TRBV7-3|-|-
CASRPGTANTGELFF
TGTGCCAGCAGACCCGGGACCGCAAACACCGGGGAGCTGTTTTTT
>TRBJ2-2|TRBV4-1|TRBD2|-
CASSQGLAGGRSGELFF
TGCGCCAGCAGCCAAGGACTAGCGGGAGGGCGGAGCGGGGAGCTGTTTTTT
>TRBJ2-3|TRBV19|TRBD1|-
CASSIRTGSTDTQYF
TGTGCCAGTAGTATCAGGACAGGGAGCACAGATACGCAGTATTTT
>TRBJ2-3|TRBV3-1/TRBV3-2|-|-
CASSLGTTSTDTQYF
TGTGCCAGCAGCTTAGGGACAACTAGCACAGATACGCAGTATTTT
>TRBJ2-1|TRBV5-4|TRBD1|-
CASSLGQGRNEQFF
TGTGCCAGCAGCCTCGGACAGGGTAGGAATGAGCAGTTCTTC
>TRBJ1-3|TRBV28|-|-
CASSSGSSGNTIYF
TGTGCCAGCAGCTCCGGGAGCTCTGGAAACACCATATATTTT
>TRBJ2-7|TRBV12-3/TRBV12-4|-|-
CASMGRSYEQYF
TGTGCCAGCATGGGCAGGTCCTACGAGCAGTACTTC
>TRBJ2-3|TRBV9|TRBD1|-
CASSVGRGSSTDTQYF
TGTGCCAGCAGCGTAGGCAGGGGGTCCAGCACAGATACGCAGTATTTT
>TRBJ1-1|TRBV5-1|TRBD1|-
CASSSIPGQGARAFF
TGCGCCAGCAGCAGCATACCGGGACAGGGGGCGCGTGCTTTCTTT
>TRBJ2-4|TRBV10-2|-|-
CASMNPVKNIQYF
TGCGCCAGCATGAACCCTGTCAAAAACATTCAGTACTTC
>TRBJ1-5|TRBV5-1|-|-
CASSLAGQNQPQHF
TGCGCCAGCAGCTTGGCCGGACAGAATCAGCCCCAGCATTTT
>TRBJ1-5|TRBV7-8|-|-
CASSLFWGGQPQHF
TGTGCCAGCAGCTTATTCTGGGGGGGCCAGCCCCAGCATTTT
>TRBJ1-1|TRBV6-1|-|-
CASSEARSMNTEAFF
TGTGCCAGCAGTGAAGCGAGAAGCATGAACACTGAAGCTTTCTTT
>TRBJ1-2|TRBV10-3|-|-
CATTWGTKTNYGYTF
TGTGCCACCACATGGGGGACAAAAACTAACTATGGCTACACCTTC
>TRBJ2-1|TRBV5-3|TRBD2|once
CAKTSGRESYEQFF
TGTGCCAAGACTAGCGGGAGAGAGTCGTATGAGCAGTTCTTC
>TRBJ2-5|TRBV5-5|TRBD1|-
CASGGTGDYQETQYF
TGTGCCAGTGGAGGGACAGGCGACTACCAAGAGACCCAGTACTTC
>TRBJ2-5|TRBV3-1/TRBV3-2|-|-
CASSQVVVGSAQYF
TGTGCCAGCAGCCAAGTGGTTGTCGGTTCGGCCCAGTACTTC
>TRBJ1-2|TRBV12-3/TRBV12-4|-|-
CASSFFTTYGYTF
TGTGCCAGCAGTTTTTTTACCACATATGGCTACACCTTC
>TRBJ1-5|TRBV18|TRBD1|-
CASSRQGRDQPQHF
TGTGCCAGCTCACGACAGGGGCGAGATCAGCCCCAGCATTTT
>TRBJ2-1|TRBV2|TRBD2|once
CASRLAGAGGYNEQFF
TGTGCCAGCAGGCTAGCGGGGGCCGGGGGGTACAATGAGCAGTTCTTC
>TRBJ2-3|TRBV10-1|TRBD1|-
CASSELQGADTQYF
TGCGCCAGCAGTGAGCTACAGGGGGCAGATACGCAGTATTTT
>TRBJ2-2|TRBV15|-|-
CATSSQLALTGELFF
TGTGCCACCAGCAGTCAACTAGCACTCACCGGGGAGCTGTTTTTT
>TRBJ2-5|TRBV7-9|-|once
CASSRTPQRQRKFETQYF
TGTGCCAGCAGCCGAACCCCACAGCGACAAAGAAAGTTCGAGACCCAGTACTTC
>TRBJ1-6|TRBV5-4|-|-
CASSPGLPVGSPLHF
TGTGCCAGCAGCCCCGGACTGCCCGTCGGTTCACCCCTCCACTTT
>TRBJ2-1|TRBV19|-|-
CASNRGAGYNEQFF
TGTGCCAGTAACCGGGGGGCAGGATACAATGAGCAGTTCTTC
>TRBJ2-5|TRBV6-5|-|-
CASSYSDRGETQYF
TGTGCCAGCAGTTACTCGGACCGCGGAGAGACCCAGTACTTC
>TRBJ1-6|TRBV6-5|-|-
CASSYGGVFSPLHF
TGTGCCAGCAGTTACGGAGGGGTGTTTTCACCCCTCCACTTT
>TRBJ2-5|TRBV18|TRBD2|-
CASSQAGGPQETQYF
TGTGCCAGCTCACAAGCGGGAGGGCCTCAAGAGACCCAGTACTTC
>TRBJ2-7|TRBV15|-|once
CATSSQTVYEQYF
TGTGCCACCAGCTCCCAGACAGTCTACGAGCAGTACTTC
>TRBJ1-1|TRBV6-1|-|-
CASSESGRGNTEAFF
TGTGCCAGCAGTGAATCGGGACGAGGGAACACTGAAGCTTTCTTT
>TRBJ2-1|TRBV12-3/TRBV12-4|-|-
CASSTQYNEQFF
TGTGCCAGCAGCACACAGTACAATGAGCAGTTCTTC
>TRBJ1-1|TRBV6-6|TRBD1|-
CASSPYPGRGGMNTEAFF
TGTGCCAGCAGTCCCTATCCCGGCAGGGGGGGCATGAACACTGAAGCTTTCTTT